This T cell receptor (beta chain) is from a study of blood T cell repertoires in COVID-19. CDR3 size: 16 residues. V lost 4 bases to trimming and J lost 5 bases; unmatched junction nucleotides: 8. CDR1 is MNHNS and CDR2 is SASEGT in the germline V gene. TCRdb's table, derived via immunoSEQ multiplex PCR, lists solely in-frame clones and lacks some. The sample has 70,000 or so clones; roughly nine tenths are singletons. The chain carries TRBV6-1 and TRBJ2-5; TRBD1 matches 12 bases. This receptor was obtained from a young woman with acute or convalescent COVID-19. The sample consisted of peripheral blood. CDR3 sequence (DNA): TGTGCCAGCAGTGCCCGGGGACAGGGGGCGTATGAGACCCAGTACTTC. Translation gives CASSARGQGAYETQYF.